What follows describes a single T cell receptor (beta chain). This CDR3 region has 13 residues. The V and J ends lost 3 bases and 5 bases respectively, with 10 bases between them. CDR1 and CDR2 (germline): LNHDA, SQIVND (reference sequence). Per the authors' pipeline: Amplification with reference gene primers provided the estimates of nucleated cell counts. The method was immunoSEQ multiplex PCR; TCRdb's version includes in-frame clones alone and lacks a portion of them. From that table come the V and J calls and clone size; the DNA was used to work out D and trimming. The sample shows fewer than 100,000 clones, more than 75% of them seen only once. The data belong to a study of blood T cell repertoires in COVID-19. Overall study: Sites across the United States, Italy and Spain contributed samples from acute and convalescent COVID-19. T cells, B-cell-depleted T cells, or PBMCs provided the cDNA or gDNA that served as material.

Sequenced sample: peripheral blood. V gene TRBV19 combines with J gene TRBJ1-2; D is unclear. This TCR derives from a human donor in a cohort sampled during active COVID-19. The CDR3 DNA reads TGTGCCAGTAGTATCGGAGGACGATATGGCTACACCTTC. Residues: CASSIGGRYGYTF.